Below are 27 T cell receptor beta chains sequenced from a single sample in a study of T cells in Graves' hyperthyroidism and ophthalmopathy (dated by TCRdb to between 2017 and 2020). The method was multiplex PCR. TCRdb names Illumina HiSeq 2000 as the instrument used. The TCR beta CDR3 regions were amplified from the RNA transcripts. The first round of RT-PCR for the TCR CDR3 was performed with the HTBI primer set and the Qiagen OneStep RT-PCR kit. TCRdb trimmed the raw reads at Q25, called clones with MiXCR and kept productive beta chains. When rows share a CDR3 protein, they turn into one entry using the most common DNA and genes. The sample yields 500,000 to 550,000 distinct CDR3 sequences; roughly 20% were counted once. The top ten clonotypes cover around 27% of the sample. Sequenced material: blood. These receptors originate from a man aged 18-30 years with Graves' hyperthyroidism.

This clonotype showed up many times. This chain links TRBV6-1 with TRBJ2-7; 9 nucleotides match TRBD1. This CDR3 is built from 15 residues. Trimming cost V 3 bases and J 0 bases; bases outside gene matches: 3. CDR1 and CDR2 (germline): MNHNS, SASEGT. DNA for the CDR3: TGTGCCAGCAGTGACCGGACAGGGGTCTCCTACGAGCAGTACTTC. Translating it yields CASSDRTGVSYEQYF.

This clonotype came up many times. Written as DNA, the CDR3 is TGTGCCTGGAGCCCAGGGGGTGATGGCTACACCTTC. Protein product: CAWSPGGDGYTF. The V and J genes are TRBV30 and TRBJ1-2; 7 bases are a match to TRBD1. The CDR3 length is 12 residues. The ends lost 3 bases at V and 6 bases at J; junction bases unmatched: 4. CDR1 GTSNPN and CDR2 SVGIG come from the germline V gene (reference sequence).

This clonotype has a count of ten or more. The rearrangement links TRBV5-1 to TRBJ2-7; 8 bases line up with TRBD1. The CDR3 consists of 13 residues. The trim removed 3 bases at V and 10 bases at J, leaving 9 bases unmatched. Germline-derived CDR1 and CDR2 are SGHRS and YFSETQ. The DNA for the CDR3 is TGCGCCAGCAGCTCCCCGGACAGGGAACATCAGTACTTC. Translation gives CASSSPDREHQYF. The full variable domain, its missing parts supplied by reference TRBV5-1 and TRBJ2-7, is KAGVTQTPRYLIKTRGQQVTLSCSPISGHRSVSWYQQTPGQGLQFLFEYFSETQRNKGNFPGRFSGRQFSNSRSEMNVSTLELGDSALYLCASSSPDREHQYFGPGTRLTVT.

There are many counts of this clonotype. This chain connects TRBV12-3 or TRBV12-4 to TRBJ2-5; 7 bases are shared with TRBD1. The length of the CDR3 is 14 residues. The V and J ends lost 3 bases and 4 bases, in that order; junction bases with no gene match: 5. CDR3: CASSLNRGIETQYF. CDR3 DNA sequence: TGTGCCAGCAGTTTGAACAGGGGAATAGAGACCCAGTACTTC.

The CDR3 spells CASWAGAGETQYF. DNA of the CDR3: TGTGCCAGCTGGGCAGGAGCGGGCGAGACCCAGTACTTC. The chain joins TRBV12-3 or TRBV12-4 to TRBJ2-5, with D possibly TRBD2 on 6 matching bases. This CDR3 has 13 residues. Trimming shortened V by 8 bases and J by 5 bases, and 15 bases separated the two germline ends.

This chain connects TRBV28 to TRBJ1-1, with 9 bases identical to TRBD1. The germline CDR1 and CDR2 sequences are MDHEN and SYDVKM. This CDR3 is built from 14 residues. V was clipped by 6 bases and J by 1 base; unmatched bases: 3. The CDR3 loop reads CASRTGGRNTEAFF. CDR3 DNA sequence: TGTGCCAGCAGGACAGGGGGGAGGAACACTGAAGCTTTCTTT.

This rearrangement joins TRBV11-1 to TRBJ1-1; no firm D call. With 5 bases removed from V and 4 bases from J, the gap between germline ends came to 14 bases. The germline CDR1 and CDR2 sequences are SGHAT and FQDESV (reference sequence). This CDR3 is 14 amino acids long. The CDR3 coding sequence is TGTGCCAGCAGCCCAAACGACGTAGGCACTGAAGCTTTCTTT. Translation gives CASSPNDVGTEAFF.

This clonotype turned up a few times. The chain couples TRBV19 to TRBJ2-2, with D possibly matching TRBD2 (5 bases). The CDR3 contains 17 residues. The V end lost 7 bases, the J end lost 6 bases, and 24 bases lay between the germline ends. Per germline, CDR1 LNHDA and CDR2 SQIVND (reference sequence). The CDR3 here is CASNSPRDLMAAGELFF. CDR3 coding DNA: TGTGCCAGTAACTCCCCCCGGGATCTAATGGCCGCCGGGGAGCTGTTTTTT.

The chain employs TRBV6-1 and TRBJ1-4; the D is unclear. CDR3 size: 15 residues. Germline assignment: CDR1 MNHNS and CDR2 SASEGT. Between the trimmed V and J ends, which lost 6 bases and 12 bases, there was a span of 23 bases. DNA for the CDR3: TGTGCCAGCAGACCTCTGGGCAAAATGAAAGAGGAACTGTTTTTT. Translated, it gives CASRPLGKMKEELFF.

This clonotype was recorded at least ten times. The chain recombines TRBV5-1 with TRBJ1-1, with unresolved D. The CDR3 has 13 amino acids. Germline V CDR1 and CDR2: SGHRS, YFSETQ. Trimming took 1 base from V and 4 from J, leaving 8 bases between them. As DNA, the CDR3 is TGCGCCAGCAGCTTGAGAGGTATCACTGAAGCTTTCTTT. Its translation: CASSLRGITEAFF.

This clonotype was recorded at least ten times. The CDR3 loop is CASSLGPARLQETQYF. The CDR3 nucleotides are TGTGCCAGCAGCTTAGGGCCAGCCAGGCTCCAAGAGACCCAGTACTTC. V is TRBV7-9 and J is TRBJ2-5; D ambiguous. The CDR3 length is 16 residues. V lost 1 base and J lost 1, with 13 bases in between. Germline values: CDR1 SEHNR, CDR2 FQNEAQ (reference sequence).

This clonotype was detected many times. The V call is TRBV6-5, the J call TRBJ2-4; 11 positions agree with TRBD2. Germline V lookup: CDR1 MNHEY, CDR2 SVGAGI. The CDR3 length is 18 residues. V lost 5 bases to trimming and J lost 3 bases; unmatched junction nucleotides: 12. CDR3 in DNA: TGTGCCAGCAGTCCCGGGCTAGCGGGGGGTGAGGGCAAAAACATTCAGTACTTC. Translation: CASSPGLAGGEGKNIQYF.

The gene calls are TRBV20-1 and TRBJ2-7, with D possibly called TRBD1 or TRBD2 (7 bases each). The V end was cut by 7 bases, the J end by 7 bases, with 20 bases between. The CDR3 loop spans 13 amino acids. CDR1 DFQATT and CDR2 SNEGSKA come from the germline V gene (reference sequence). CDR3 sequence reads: CSDRGGPFGEQYF. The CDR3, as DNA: TGCAGTGACAGGGGAGGGCCGTTTGGGGAGCAGTACTTC.

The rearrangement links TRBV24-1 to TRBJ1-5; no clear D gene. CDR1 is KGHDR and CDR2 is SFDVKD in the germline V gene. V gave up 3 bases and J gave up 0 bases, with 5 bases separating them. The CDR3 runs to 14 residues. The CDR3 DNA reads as TGTGCCACCAGTGATCTATATAGCAATCAGCCCCAGCATTTT. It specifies CATSDLYSNQPQHF.

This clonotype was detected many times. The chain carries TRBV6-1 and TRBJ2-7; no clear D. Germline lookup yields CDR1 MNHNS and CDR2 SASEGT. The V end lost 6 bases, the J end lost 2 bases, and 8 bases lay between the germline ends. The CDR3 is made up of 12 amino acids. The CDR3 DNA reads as TGTGCCAGCAGCAGGTCCGCCTACGAGCAGTACTTC. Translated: CASSRSAYEQYF.

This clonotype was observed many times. The CDR3 DNA reads TGTGCCACGATAGGGGGGGAGAACACTGAAGCTTTCTTT. Amino acids: CATIGGENTEAFF. V gene TRBV25-1 combines with J gene TRBJ1-1; TRBD1 is a possible D gene (6 bases). The ends were cut back, 10 bases at V and 1 base at J, with 13 bases in the middle. This CDR3 is 13 amino acids long. The V gene's germline CDR1 is MGHDK and CDR2 SYGVNS.

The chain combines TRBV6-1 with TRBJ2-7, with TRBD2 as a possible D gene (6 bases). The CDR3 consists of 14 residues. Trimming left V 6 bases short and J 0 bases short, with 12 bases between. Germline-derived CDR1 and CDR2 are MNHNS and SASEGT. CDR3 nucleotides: TGTGCCAGCAGCGTCAGGAGGGGCTCCTACGAGCAGTACTTC. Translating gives CASSVRRGSYEQYF.

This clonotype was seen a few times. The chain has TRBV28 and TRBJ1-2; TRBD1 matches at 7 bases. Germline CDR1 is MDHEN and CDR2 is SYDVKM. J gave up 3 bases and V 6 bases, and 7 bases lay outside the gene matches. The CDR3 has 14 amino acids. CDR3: CASSLLQGHYGYTF. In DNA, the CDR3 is TGTGCCAGCAGCTTACTACAGGGGCACTATGGCTACACCTTC.

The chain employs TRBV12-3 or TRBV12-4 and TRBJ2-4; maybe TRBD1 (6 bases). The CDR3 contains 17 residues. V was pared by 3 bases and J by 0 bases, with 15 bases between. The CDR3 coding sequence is TGTGCCAGCAGTTTCCTGACAGGAGGACTAGCCAAAAACATTCAGTACTTC. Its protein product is CASSFLTGGLAKNIQYF.

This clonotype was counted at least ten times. CDR3 region: CASRTDRANEQYF. For the CDR3, the DNA is TGTGCCAGCAGGACGGACAGGGCGAACGAGCAGTACTTC. The chain carries TRBV12-3 or TRBV12-4 and TRBJ2-7, with TRBD1 matching over 8 bases. The CDR3 totals 13 residues. Trimming at V came to 6 bases and at J to 5 bases, leaving 6 bases not matched to a gene.

CDR3 loop: CASSLVGRINTEAFF. DNA for the CDR3: TGTGCCAGCAGTTTAGTGGGCCGAATAAACACTGAAGCTTTCTTT. The chain recombines TRBV27 with TRBJ1-1, with D uncertain. Per the germline V gene, CDR1 is MNHEY and CDR2 is SMNVEV (reference sequence). Trimming stripped 2 bases from V and 2 bases from J, with 12 bases between. This CDR3 has 15 residues.

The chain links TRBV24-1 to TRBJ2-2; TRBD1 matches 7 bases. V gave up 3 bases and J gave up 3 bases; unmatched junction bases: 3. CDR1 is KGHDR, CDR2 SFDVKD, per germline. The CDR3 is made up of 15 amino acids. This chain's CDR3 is CATSDADRDTGELFF. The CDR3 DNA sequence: TGTGCCACCAGTGATGCCGACAGGGACACCGGGGAGCTGTTTTTT.

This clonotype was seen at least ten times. The CDR3 region is CASSLTGGAYEQYF. CDR3 coding DNA: TGTGCCAGCAGTTTAACCGGCGGAGCCTACGAGCAGTACTTC. The chain uses TRBV28 and TRBJ2-7; D unresolved. V was pared by 2 bases and J by 2 bases, with 10 bases between. This CDR3 region has 14 residues. Per germline, CDR1 MDHEN and CDR2 SYDVKM. Combining the CDR3 with reference TRBV28 and TRBJ2-7 gives the whole variable domain DVKVTQSSRYLVKRTGEKVFLECVQDMDHENMFWYRQDPGLGLRLIYFSYDVKMKEKGDIPEGYSVSREKKERFSLILESASTNQTSMYLCASSLTGGAYEQYFGPGTRLTVT.

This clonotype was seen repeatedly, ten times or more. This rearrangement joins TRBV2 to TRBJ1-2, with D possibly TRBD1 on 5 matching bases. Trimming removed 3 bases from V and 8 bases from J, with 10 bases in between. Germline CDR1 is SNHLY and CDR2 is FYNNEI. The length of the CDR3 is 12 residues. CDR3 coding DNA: TGTGCCAGCAGTGATCTGCGGGGCGGCTACACCTTC. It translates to CASSDLRGGYTF.

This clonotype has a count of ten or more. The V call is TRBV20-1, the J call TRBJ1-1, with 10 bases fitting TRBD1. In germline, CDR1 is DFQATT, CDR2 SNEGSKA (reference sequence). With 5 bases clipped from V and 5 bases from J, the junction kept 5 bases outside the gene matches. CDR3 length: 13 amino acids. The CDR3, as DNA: TGCAGTGCTCATGGACAGGGGGGGACTGAAGCTTTCTTT. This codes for CSAHGQGGTEAFF.

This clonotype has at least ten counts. The CDR3 nucleotides are TGTGCCTGGAGTCGGGGAGCTGGAAACACCATATATTTT. This sequence encodes CAWSRGAGNTIYF. The rearrangement uses TRBV30 and TRBJ1-3; D is unclear. CDR1 and CDR2 (germline): GTSNPN, SVGIG (reference sequence). Trimming took 2 bases from V and 2 from J, leaving 7 bases between them. The CDR3 covers 13 residues.

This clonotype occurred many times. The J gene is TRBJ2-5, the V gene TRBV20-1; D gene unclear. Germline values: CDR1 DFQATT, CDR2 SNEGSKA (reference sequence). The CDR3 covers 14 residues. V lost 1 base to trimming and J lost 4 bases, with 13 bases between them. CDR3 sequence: CSARARQNRETQYF. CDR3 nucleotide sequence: TGCAGTGCTAGAGCCCGACAAAATAGAGAGACCCAGTACTTC.